The 29 T cell receptor beta chains in this list originate from one sample, sequenced in a study of blood T cell repertoires in COVID-19. Clones were sequenced by immunoSEQ multiplex PCR, and TCRdb holds only the in-frame ones, with some missing. This table has 250,000 to 350,000 clones, 65% to 85% appearing once. The source material was peripheral blood. These receptors originate from a human donor with COVID-19, enrolled during active disease. The donor label of this sample is uncertain.

The genes are TRBV14 and TRBJ2-7; weak D call: TRBD2 (6 bases). V gave up 1 base and J gave up 2 bases, with 9 bases separating them. This CDR3 comprises 14 residues. The V gene's germline CDR1 is SGHDN and CDR2 FVKESK. CDR3 coding DNA: TGTGCCAGCAGCCAAGGCGGAGGGGCCTACGAGCAGTACTTC. Its protein product is CASSQGGGAYEQYF.

The chain links TRBV29-1 to TRBJ2-3, with D perhaps matching TRBD2 (6 bases). Germline V gives CDR1 SQVTM, CDR2 ANQGSEA. This CDR3 spans 13 amino acids. V was trimmed by 4 bases and J by 6 bases, leaving 14 bases between them. This chain's CDR3 is CSVGRAGPDTQYF. The CDR3 region has the DNA TGCAGCGTTGGGAGGGCCGGGCCGGATACGCAGTATTTT.

This clone was seen once. The rearrangement uses TRBV6-2 or TRBV6-3 and TRBJ2-1; D unclear. CDR1 MNHEY and CDR2 SVGEGT come from the germline V gene. Trimming cost V 6 bases and J 0 bases, with 21 bases left between them. The CDR3 has 18 amino acids. CDR3 amino acids: CASSPHRGGTSSYNEQFF. The DNA for the CDR3 is TGTGCCAGCAGCCCGCATCGAGGCGGAACCAGCTCCTACAATGAGCAGTTCTTC.

This chain links TRBV7-2 with TRBJ2-3, with D tentatively TRBD2 (6 bases). This CDR3 spans 15 amino acids. Trimming took 5 bases from V and 1 from J, leaving 13 bases between them. CDR1 and CDR2 (germline): SGHTA, FQGNSA. The CDR3 nucleotides read TGTGCCAGCAGCAACAGGCGGGGAGGCACAGATACGCAGTATTTT. Amino acid sequence: CASSNRRGGTDTQYF.

This chain uses TRBV21-1 with TRBJ1-6; whether TRBD1, the table's D call, matches the DNA was not checked. TRBV21-1 has pseudogene status. CDR3 length: 16 amino acids. Here the CDR3 reads CASSKRGHPHNSPLHF. The CDR3 nucleotides read TGTGCCAGCAGCAAAAGGGGACACCCCCATAATTCACCCCTCCACTTT.

A note on this clone: At the DNA level, this CDR3 is encoded by other sequences in the same sample as well. V and J are TRBV6-5 and TRBJ2-7; 9 bases line up with TRBD1. This CDR3 spans 13 amino acids. V trimming: 5 bases; J trimming: 3 bases; junction bases outside the gene matches: 2. Germline CDR1 reads MNHEY; CDR2 reads SVGAGI. The chain's CDR3 is CASSRDRDYEQYF. CDR3 coding DNA: TGTGCCAGCAGTCGGGACAGGGACTACGAGCAGTACTTC.

The chain couples TRBV28 to TRBJ2-7, with a tentative D call TRBD1 (6 bases). The V and J ends lost 7 bases and 0 bases respectively, with 19 bases between them. Germline V lookup: CDR1 MDHEN, CDR2 SYDVKM. This CDR3 comprises 16 residues. In nucleotides, the CDR3 is TGTGCCAGCACCCTTCCCAGGGGCCCTAGCTCCTACGAGCAGTACTTC. Translated, it gives CASTLPRGPSSYEQYF.

The rearrangement links TRBV7-8 to TRBJ2-2, with TRBD2 matching over 10 bases. V was pared by 7 bases and J by 3 bases, with 11 bases of the junction left unmatched. The CDR3 covers 17 residues. From germline, CDR1 is SGHVS and CDR2 FQNEAQ. In nucleotides, the CDR3 is TGTGCCAGCATCCCCACCTTAGCGGGAGGCCACACCGGGGAGCTGTTTTTT. Protein: CASIPTLAGGHTGELFF.

The J gene is TRBJ2-1, the V gene TRBV28; a possible D gene is TRBD2 (6 bases). The CDR3 is made up of 14 amino acids. Trimming stripped 7 bases from V and 1 base from J, with 11 bases between. CDR1 is MDHEN and CDR2 is SYDVKM in the germline V gene. CDR3 sequence: CASKVGSSYNEQFF. The CDR3 DNA sequence: TGTGCCAGCAAGGTCGGGAGTTCCTACAATGAGCAGTTCTTC.

The chain is built from TRBV24-1 and TRBJ1-5; unclear D gene. This CDR3 region has 14 residues. The germline CDR1 and CDR2 sequences are KGHDR and SFDVKD. Trimming took 3 bases from V and 7 from J, leaving 12 bases between them. The DNA of the CDR3 is TGTGCCACCAGTGATGCGGGCCAGACCCAGCCCCAGCATTTT. Protein product: CATSDAGQTQPQHF.

The chain couples TRBV2 to TRBJ1-2; 7 bases align to TRBD1. Looked up from germline, CDR1 is SNHLY and CDR2 is FYNNEI. After removal of 1 base from V and 4 bases from J, the junction contained 6 bases not matched to a gene. The CDR3 extends over 15 amino acids. In nucleotides, the CDR3 is TGTGCCAGCAGTGAAGGTATAGGGGGCGTCTATGGCTACACCTTC. This translates into CASSEGIGGVYGYTF.

This chain uses TRBV19 with TRBJ1-2; no definite D call. In germline, CDR1 is LNHDA, CDR2 SQIVND (reference sequence). The CDR3 loop spans 14 amino acids. V lost 5 bases and J lost 4, with 14 bases in between. The CDR3 DNA is TGTGCCAGTAGTTCCCAACGGGGTGGCTATGGCTACACCTTC. This translates into CASSSQRGGYGYTF. Complete variable domain (other parts from reference TRBV19 and TRBJ1-2): DGGITQSPKYLFRKEGQNVTLSCEQNLNHDAMYWYRQDPGQGLRLIYYSQIVNDFQKGDIAEGYSVSREKKESFPLTVTSAQKNPTAFYLCASSSQRGGYGYTFGSGTRLTVV.

This clone was counted a few times. The rearrangement uses TRBV9 and TRBJ1-4; TRBD1 aligns across 9 bases. The CDR3 consists of 15 residues. After removal of 3 bases from V and 4 bases from J, the junction contained 4 bases not matched to a gene. The V gene's germline CDR1 is SGDLS and CDR2 YYNGEE. CDR3 sequence reads: CASSGTGEGNEKLFF. CDR3 bases: TGTGCCAGCAGCGGGACAGGGGAAGGTAATGAAAAACTGTTTTTT.

This clone appeared a single time. The chain links TRBV9 to TRBJ1-5; the D gene is possibly TRBD1 (6 bases). The CDR3 sequence is 14 residues long. Germline loops: CDR1 SGDLS, CDR2 YYNGEE. V was pared by 3 bases and J by 4 bases, with 11 bases between. CDR3 sequence (DNA): TGTGCCAGCAGCGCCGGACAGTTTAATCAGCCCCAGCATTTT. Amino acid sequence: CASSAGQFNQPQHF.

This chain links TRBV3-1 (or the pseudogene TRBV3-2) with TRBJ1-4; D possibly corresponds to TRBD1 (5 bases). This CDR3 contains 16 residues. CDR1 and CDR2 from the germline V gene are LGHDT and YNNKEL (reference sequence). The V gene lost 5 bases and the J gene lost 2 bases, with 15 bases spanning the gap. The CDR3 loop reads CASSSGGAGTNEKLFF. CDR3 sequence (DNA): TGTGCCAGCAGCTCCGGCGGGGCAGGGACTAATGAAAAACTGTTTTTT.

This clone was counted a single time. The CDR3: CASSEQGAYSGANVLTF. The CDR3 nucleotides are TGTGCCAGCAGTGAACAGGGCGCCTACTCTGGGGCCAACGTCCTGACTTTC. The chain employs TRBV2 and TRBJ2-6; TRBD1 might be the D (5 bases). The CDR3 totals 17 residues. CDR1 is SNHLY and CDR2 is FYNNEI in the germline V gene. The V end lost 2 bases, the J end lost 0 bases, and 11 bases lay between the germline ends.

The J gene is TRBJ2-7, the V gene TRBV7-6; no clear D. There are 13 residues in the CDR3. V gave up 5 bases and J gave up 4 bases, with 12 bases separating them. Germline CDR1 is SGHVS and CDR2 is FNYEAQ. CDR3 region: CASSPTINYEQYF. Here the CDR3 DNA reads TGTGCCAGCAGCCCGACAATTAATTACGAGCAGTACTTC.

This chain links TRBV6-4 with TRBJ2-1; 8 nucleotides match TRBD2. This CDR3 comprises 13 residues. Germline assignment: CDR1 MRHNA and CDR2 SNTAGT. The ends lost 3 bases at V and 9 bases at J; junction bases unmatched: 4. Here the CDR3 reads CASSEGLVGEQFF. Written as DNA, the CDR3 is TGTGCCAGCAGTGAGGGACTAGTCGGTGAGCAGTTCTTC.

The gene calls are TRBV27 and TRBJ2-3, with D unresolved. Germline CDR1 MNHEY, CDR2 SMNVEV (reference sequence). Trimming pared 6 bases from V and 1 base from J, leaving 14 bases between. This CDR3 has 15 residues. As DNA, the CDR3 is TGTGCCAGCAGGCTACTTCCTACTGGCACAGATACGCAGTATTTT. It codes for CASRLLPTGTDTQYF.

The chain is built from TRBV5-1 and TRBJ2-1; tentatively, D is TRBD1 (5 bases). CDR1 and CDR2 (germline): SGHRS, YFSETQ. The V and J ends lost 3 bases and 2 bases respectively, with 15 bases between them. This CDR3 has 16 residues. The CDR3 coding sequence is TGCGCCAGCAGCTCAGCATCTTTGGGGCCCTACAATGAGCAGTTCTTC. Protein sequence: CASSSASLGPYNEQFF.

The chain has TRBV4-3 and TRBJ2-5, with 10 nucleotides matching TRBD2. CDR1 LGHNA and CDR2 YSLEER come from the germline V gene. The CDR3 consists of 14 residues. The V segment lost 4 bases and the J segment 3 bases; nucleotides outside the gene matches: 2. The CDR3, as DNA: TGCGCCAGCAGCCGCCTAGCGGGAGAAGAGACCCAGTACTTC. Translation: CASSRLAGEETQYF.

The chain recombines TRBV5-1 with TRBJ2-7; 7 bases agree with TRBD2. V trimming: 7 bases; J trimming: 6 bases; junction bases outside the gene matches: 10. Per germline, CDR1 SGHRS and CDR2 YFSETQ. There are 13 residues in the CDR3. This chain's CDR3 is CASEPASGGEQYF. The CDR3 DNA follows: TGCGCCAGCGAACCGGCCTCGGGGGGCGAGCAGTACTTC. Using reference TRBV5-1 and TRBJ2-7 for the parts outside the CDR3, the full variable domain is KAGVTQTPRYLIKTRGQQVTLSCSPISGHRSVSWYQQTPGQGLQFLFEYFSETQRNKGNFPGRFSGRQFSNSRSEMNVSTLELGDSALYLCASEPASGGEQYFGPGTRLTVT.

V gene TRBV27 combines with J gene TRBJ1-1; 7 nucleotides agree with TRBD1. Germline V gene data show CDR1 as MNHEY and CDR2 as SMNVEV (reference sequence). The CDR3 spans 13 residues. With V trimmed by 6 bases and J by 3 bases, 4 bases remained unmatched. The CDR3 is CASSRQGYTEAFF. CDR3 bases: TGTGCCAGCAGCCGACAGGGTTACACTGAAGCTTTCTTT.

This chain uses TRBV7-9 with TRBJ2-7; 9 nucleotides agree with TRBD1. This CDR3 is built from 15 residues. Germline assignment: CDR1 SEHNR and CDR2 FQNEAQ (reference sequence). V was clipped by 4 bases and J by 3 bases; unmatched bases: 7. Here the CDR3 DNA reads TGTGCCAGCAGCTACCCCGGGACAGGGATCTACGAGCAGTACTTC. The encoded protein is CASSYPGTGIYEQYF.

The rearrangement joins TRBV7-9 to TRBJ2-2; TRBD2 is a possible D gene (5 bases). This CDR3 is built from 15 residues. Trimming removed 5 bases at V and 2 bases at J, with 12 bases between. Germline values: CDR1 SEHNR, CDR2 FQNEAQ (reference sequence). CDR3 coding DNA: TGTGCCAGCAGCGTGAATAGCGTAAACACCGGGGAGCTGTTTTTT. This codes for CASSVNSVNTGELFF. Combining the CDR3 with reference TRBV7-9 and TRBJ2-2 gives the whole variable domain DTGVSQNPRHKITKRGQNVTFRCDPISEHNRLYWYRQTLGQGPEFLTYFQNEAQLEKSRLLSDRFSAERPKGSFSTLEIQRTEQGDSAMYLCASSVNSVNTGELFFGEGSRLTVL.

This clone occurred once. The rearrangement uses TRBV19 and TRBJ2-1, with 7 bases identical to TRBD1. Germline CDR1 and CDR2: LNHDA and SQIVND (reference sequence). The CDR3 consists of 14 residues. Germline trimming cut 2 bases from V and 6 bases from J; bases unmatched to any gene: 4. Here the CDR3 reads CASSIQRGLNEQFF. For the CDR3, the DNA is TGTGCCAGTAGTATACAGAGGGGGCTCAATGAGCAGTTCTTC.

V gene TRBV11-2 combines with J gene TRBJ2-3, with D perhaps matching TRBD2 (6 bases). Germline V CDR1 and CDR2: SGHAT, FQNNGV. The CDR3 contains 15 residues. V lost 1 base and J lost 0, with 8 bases in between. In nucleotides, the CDR3 is TGTGCCAGCAGCTTAGGGCGGGGTAGCACAGATACGCAGTATTTT. Protein: CASSLGRGSTDTQYF.

This sequence joins TRBV7-2 and TRBJ2-7; 8 positions agree with TRBD2. From germline, CDR1 is SGHTA and CDR2 FQGNSA. J was trimmed by 0 bases and V by 6 bases; bases with no gene match: 10. The CDR3 consists of 16 residues. In DNA form, the CDR3 reads TGTGCCAGCAGTTTATCGCAGCGGGAGAGCTCCTACGAGCAGTACTTC. This encodes CASSLSQRESSYEQYF. The whole variable domain, remainder taken from reference TRBV7-2 and TRBJ2-7, is GAGVSQSPSNKVTEKGKDVELRCDPISGHTALYWYRQSLGQGLEFLIYFQGNSAPDKSGLPSDRFSAERTGGSVSTLTIQRTQQEDSAVYLCASSLSQRESSYEQYFGPGTRLTVT.

V gene TRBV30 combines with J gene TRBJ1-2; TRBD1 matches at 7 bases. Trimming took 3 bases from V and 8 from J; bases not matched to a gene: 9. The CDR3 sequence is 13 residues long. Germline CDR1 and CDR2: GTSNPN and SVGIG (reference sequence). Written as DNA, the CDR3 is TGTGCCTGGAGCGCCGGGACAGATGGAGGCTACACCTTC. This codes for CAWSAGTDGGYTF. Looking up the rest from reference TRBV30 and TRBJ1-2 gives the full variable domain: SQTIHQWPATLVQPVGSPLSLECTVEGTSNPNLYWYRQAAGRGLQLLFYSVGIGQISSEVPQNLSASRPQDRQFILSSKKLLLSDSGFYLCAWSAGTDGGYTFGSGTRLTVV.